This T cell receptor beta chain came from a study of blood T cell repertoires in COVID-19. Whole-study context: Specimens from acute and convalescent COVID-19 originated in the United States, Italy and Spain. PBMCs, B-cell-depleted T cells, or T cells provided the cDNA or gDNA that made up the material.

With V trimmed by 0 bases and J by 6 bases, 1 base remained unmatched. CDR1 is LGHNA, CDR2 YNFKEQ, per germline. This CDR3 region has 15 residues. Sequencing used immunoSEQ multiplex PCR; TCRdb keeps in-frame clones, though not all of them. This table holds around 76,000 clones, roughly 84% found once. A few counts support this clone. This receptor was identified in a man aged 25-40 years with COVID-19, enrolled during active disease. This rearrangement joins TRBV4-2 to TRBJ1-4; 10 nucleotides match TRBD1. The sample consisted of peripheral blood. CDR3 amino acids: CASSQDGTGDEKLFF. The CDR3 DNA reads TGTGCCAGCAGCCAAGATGGGACAGGGGATGAAAAACTGTTTTTT.